Shown below are 12 T cell receptor beta chains from a single sample sequenced in a study of T cells after yellow fever vaccination. TCRdb re-derived calls from the 5' RACE reads in MiXCR, one entry per CDR3 protein. The table shows 250,000 to 400,000 distinct CDR3 sequences, with roughly 4.3% occurring only once. This sample comprised PBMCs, obtained 5 days after the yellow fever booster vaccination. These TCRs come from a man younger than 35 who received the YFV17D yellow fever vaccine.

This clonotype has just a few counts. V gene TRBV7-9 combines with J gene TRBJ2-1; no clear D gene. Germline V gene sequence: CDR1 SEHNR, CDR2 FQNEAQ (reference sequence). The CDR3 covers 18 residues. V gave up 1 base and J gave up 9 bases, with 25 bases separating them. DNA for the CDR3: TGTGCCAGCAGCTTAGTAAGGGCCCGATATAGGACCAGCCCTGAGCAGTTCTTC. It specifies CASSLVRARYRTSPEQFF.

J is TRBJ2-5 and V is TRBV4-1; D not resolved. With 0 bases removed from V and 5 bases from J, the gap between germline ends came to 16 bases. Germline V gene lookup returns CDR1 MGHRA and CDR2 YSYEKL. CDR3 size: 16 residues. The CDR3 DNA follows: TGCGCCAGCAGCCAAGATTCGGTGCGACTCCTGGAGACCCAGTACTTC. Translation gives CASSQDSVRLLETQYF.

This clonotype was picked up a small number of times. The genes are TRBV20-1 and TRBJ2-7, with 10 nucleotides matching TRBD2. The V gene end was trimmed by 0 bases and the J gene end by 4 bases; junction bases not matched to a gene: 9. CDR3 size: 16 residues. Germline CDR1 and CDR2: DFQATT and SNEGSKA (reference sequence). Here the CDR3 reads CSARDQLAGGQYEQYF. CDR3 sequence (DNA): TGCAGTGCTAGAGACCAATTAGCGGGGGGCCAATACGAGCAGTACTTC.

This clonotype was observed many times. The chain links TRBV5-1 to TRBJ1-3; D ambiguous. This CDR3 has 15 residues. The germline V gene has CDR1 SGHRS and CDR2 YFSETQ. Trimming left V 1 base short and J 0 bases short, with 8 bases between. CDR3 residues: CASSLTANSGNTIYF. In DNA, the CDR3 is TGCGCCAGCAGCTTGACGGCAAACTCTGGAAACACCATATATTTT.

This clonotype was recorded at least ten times. The chain carries TRBV7-9 and TRBJ1-1, with D perhaps TRBD1 (6 bases). The V and J ends lost 1 base and 4 bases respectively, with 16 bases between them. The germline V gene has CDR1 SEHNR and CDR2 FQNEAQ (reference sequence). This CDR3 contains 16 residues. Here the CDR3 DNA reads TGTGCCAGCAGCTTAGACCCCCAGGGGAAGACCACTGAAGCTTTCTTT. It encodes CASSLDPQGKTTEAFF.

This clonotype was detected a few times. J is TRBJ2-2 and V is TRBV6-4; D not certain. Between the trimmed V and J ends, which lost 8 bases and 2 bases, there was a span of 12 bases. The germline CDR1 and CDR2 sequences are MRHNA and SNTAGT. There are 14 residues in the CDR3. The CDR3 here is CASVYGGNTGELFF. The CDR3 DNA is TGTGCCAGCGTTTACGGCGGAAACACCGGGGAGCTGTTTTTT.

This clonotype occurred many times. The chain combines TRBV5-5 with TRBJ2-6, with D unclear. Between the trimmed V and J ends, which lost 2 bases and 0 bases, there was a span of 6 bases. The CDR3 length is 15 residues. CDR1 is SGHKS and CDR2 is YYEKEE in the germline V gene (reference sequence). CDR3 loop: CASSFADSGANVLTF. The CDR3 DNA reads TGTGCCAGCAGCTTTGCGGACTCTGGGGCCAACGTCCTGACTTTC.

Many counts were recorded for this clonotype. The gene calls are TRBV5-1 and TRBJ2-3; D perhaps matches TRBD1 (5 bases). This CDR3 has 14 amino acids. Germline CDR1 and CDR2: SGHRS and YFSETQ. Deletions cut 4 bases from V and 0 bases from J, with 9 bases between. CDR3 amino acids: CASSGQPSTDTQYF. The CDR3 region has the DNA TGCGCCAGCAGCGGACAACCTAGCACAGATACGCAGTATTTT.

This clonotype occurred many times. The chain carries TRBV9 and TRBJ2-2, with no clear D. Germline CDR1 reads SGDLS; CDR2 reads YYNGEE. This CDR3 has 15 residues. Trimming removed 0 bases from V and 2 bases from J, with 8 bases in between. In DNA form, the CDR3 reads TGTGCCAGCAGCGTAGAAGGGTATAACACCGGGGAGCTGTTTTTT. This gives the protein CASSVEGYNTGELFF.

In its sample, this clonotype was seen many times. The gene calls are TRBV5-1 and TRBJ2-7; no clear D. CDR1 SGHRS and CDR2 YFSETQ come from the germline V gene. The CDR3 sequence is 16 residues long. Trimming left V 0 bases short and J 6 bases short, with 19 bases between. The CDR3 sequence: CASSLEGHQKSVEQYV. The CDR3 nucleotides are TGCGCCAGCAGCTTGGAGGGCCACCAAAAATCGGTCGAGCAGTACGTC.

Many counts were recorded for this clonotype. The chain recombines TRBV4-2 with TRBJ1-6, with 7 bases that match TRBD1. Germline lookup yields CDR1 LGHNA and CDR2 YNFKEQ. V lost 4 bases, J lost 9 bases, and 0 bases stayed unmatched. CDR3 length: 12 residues. For the CDR3, the DNA is TGTGCCAGCAGCCGGACAGGTTCACCCCTCCACTTT. It translates to CASSRTGSPLHF.

This chain links TRBV20-1 with TRBJ2-7; the D is unclear. The germline gives CDR1 DFQATT, CDR2 SNEGSKA (reference sequence). There are 15 residues in the CDR3. The V and J ends lost 0 bases and 1 base respectively, with 13 bases between them. The CDR3 reads CSARDGDSWSYEQYV. CDR3 DNA: TGCAGTGCTAGAGATGGCGACTCCTGGTCCTACGAGCAGTACGTC.